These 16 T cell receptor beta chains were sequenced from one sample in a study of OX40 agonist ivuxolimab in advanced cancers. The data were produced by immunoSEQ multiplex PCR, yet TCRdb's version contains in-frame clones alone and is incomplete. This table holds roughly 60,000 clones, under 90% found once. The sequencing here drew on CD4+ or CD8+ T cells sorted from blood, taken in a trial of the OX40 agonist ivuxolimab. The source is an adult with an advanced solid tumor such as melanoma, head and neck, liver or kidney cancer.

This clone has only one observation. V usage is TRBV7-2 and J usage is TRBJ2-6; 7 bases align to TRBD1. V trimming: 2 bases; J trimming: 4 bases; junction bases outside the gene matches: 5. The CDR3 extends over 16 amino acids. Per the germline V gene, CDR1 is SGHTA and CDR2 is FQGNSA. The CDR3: CASSLTGALGANVLTF. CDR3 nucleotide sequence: TGTGCCAGCAGCTTAACAGGGGCGCTGGGGGCCAACGTCCTGACTTTC. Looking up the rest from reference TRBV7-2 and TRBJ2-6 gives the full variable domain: GAGVSQSPSNKVTEKGKDVELRCDPISGHTALYWYRQSLGQGLEFLIYFQGNSAPDKSGLPSDRFSAERTGGSVSTLTIQRTQQEDSAVYLCASSLTGALGANVLTFGAGSRLTVL.

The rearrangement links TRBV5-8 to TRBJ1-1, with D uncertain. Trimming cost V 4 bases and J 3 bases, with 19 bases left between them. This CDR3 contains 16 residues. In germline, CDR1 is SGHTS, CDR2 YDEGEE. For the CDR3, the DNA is TGTGCCAGCAGCCTCACGGGGAGACTGGAGTACACTGAAGCTTTCTTT. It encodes CASSLTGRLEYTEAFF.

CDR3 bases: TGTGCCACCAGCCCGGACCAAATAAGGCCCCAGCATTTT. Its protein is CATSPDQIRPQHF. The V call is TRBV15, the J call TRBJ1-5; no firm D call. The CDR3 spans 13 residues. Germline V gene data show CDR1 as LNHNV and CDR2 as YYDKDF (reference sequence). V was shortened by 5 bases and J by 9 bases, with 14 bases between the two germline ends.

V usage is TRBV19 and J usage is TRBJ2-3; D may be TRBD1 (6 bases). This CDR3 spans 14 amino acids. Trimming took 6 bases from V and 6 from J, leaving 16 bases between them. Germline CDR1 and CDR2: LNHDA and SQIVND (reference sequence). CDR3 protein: CASRSGEFGDTQYF. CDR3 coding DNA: TGTGCCAGTAGGTCAGGGGAGTTTGGGGATACGCAGTATTTT. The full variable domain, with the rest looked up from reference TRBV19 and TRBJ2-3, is DGGITQSPKYLFRKEGQNVTLSCEQNLNHDAMYWYRQDPGQGLRLIYYSQIVNDFQKGDIAEGYSVSREKKESFPLTVTSAQKNPTAFYLCASRSGEFGDTQYFGPGTRLTVL.

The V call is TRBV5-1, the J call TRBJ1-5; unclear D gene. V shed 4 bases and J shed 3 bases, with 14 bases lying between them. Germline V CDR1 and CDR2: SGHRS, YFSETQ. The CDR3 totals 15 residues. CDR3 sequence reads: CASSPAGGLNQPQHF. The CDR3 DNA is TGCGCCAGCAGCCCCGCTGGAGGGCTCAATCAGCCCCAGCATTTT.

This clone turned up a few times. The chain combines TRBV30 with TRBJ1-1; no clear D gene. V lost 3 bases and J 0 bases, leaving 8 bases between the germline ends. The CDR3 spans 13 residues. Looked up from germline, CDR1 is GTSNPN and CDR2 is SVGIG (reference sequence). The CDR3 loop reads CAWSGVVNTEAFF. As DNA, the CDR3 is TGTGCCTGGAGCGGGGTTGTGAACACTGAAGCTTTCTTT.

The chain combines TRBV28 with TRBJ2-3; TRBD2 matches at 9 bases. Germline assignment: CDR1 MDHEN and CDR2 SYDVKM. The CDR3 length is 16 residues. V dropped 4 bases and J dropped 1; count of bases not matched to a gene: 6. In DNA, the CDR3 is TGTGCCAGCAGTTCTCGGCTAGCGGGGCGCACAGATACGCAGTATTTT. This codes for CASSSRLAGRTDTQYF.

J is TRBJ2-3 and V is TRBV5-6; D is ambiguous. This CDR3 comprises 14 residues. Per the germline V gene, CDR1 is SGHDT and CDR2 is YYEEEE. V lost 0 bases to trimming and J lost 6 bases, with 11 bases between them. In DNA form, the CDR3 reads TGTGCCAGCAGCTTGGTGACTTTGGGGGATACGCAGTATTTT. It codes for CASSLVTLGDTQYF.

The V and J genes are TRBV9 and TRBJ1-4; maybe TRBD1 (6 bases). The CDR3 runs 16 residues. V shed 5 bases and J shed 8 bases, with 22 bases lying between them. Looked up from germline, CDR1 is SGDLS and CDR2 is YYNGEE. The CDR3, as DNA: TGTGCCAGCAGTAGTGTGGACAGCTCCCCGGGGGAAAAACTGTTTTTT. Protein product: CASSSVDSSPGEKLFF.

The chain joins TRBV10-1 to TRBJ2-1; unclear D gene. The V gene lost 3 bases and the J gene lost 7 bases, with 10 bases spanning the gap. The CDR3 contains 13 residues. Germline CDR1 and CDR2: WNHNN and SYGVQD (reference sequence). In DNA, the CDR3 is TGCGCCAGCAGTGACTGGGCTGGGAATGAGCAGTTCTTC. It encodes CASSDWAGNEQFF.

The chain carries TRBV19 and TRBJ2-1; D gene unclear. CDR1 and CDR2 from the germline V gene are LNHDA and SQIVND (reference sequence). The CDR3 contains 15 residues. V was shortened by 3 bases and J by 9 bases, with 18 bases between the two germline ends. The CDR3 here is CASSIGYGWDGEQFF. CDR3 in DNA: TGTGCCAGTAGTATTGGGTACGGTTGGGATGGTGAGCAGTTCTTC.

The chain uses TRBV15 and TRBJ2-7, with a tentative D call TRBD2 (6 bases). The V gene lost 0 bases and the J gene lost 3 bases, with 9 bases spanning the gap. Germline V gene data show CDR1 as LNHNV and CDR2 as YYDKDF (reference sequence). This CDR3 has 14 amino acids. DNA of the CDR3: TGTGCCACCAGCAGAGACCAGCGGGTCTACGAGCAGTACTTC. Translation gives CATSRDQRVYEQYF.

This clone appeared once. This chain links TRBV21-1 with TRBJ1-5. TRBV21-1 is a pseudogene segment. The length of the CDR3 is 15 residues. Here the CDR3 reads CASSTTFYSNQPQHF. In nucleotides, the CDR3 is TGTGCCAGCAGCACAACGTTCTATAGCAATCAGCCCCAGCATTTT.

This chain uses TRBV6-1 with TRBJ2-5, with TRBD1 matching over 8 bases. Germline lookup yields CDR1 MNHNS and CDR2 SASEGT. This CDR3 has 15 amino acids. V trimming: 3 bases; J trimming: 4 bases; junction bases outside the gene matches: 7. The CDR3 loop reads CASSEGRGRGETQYF. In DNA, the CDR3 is TGTGCCAGCAGTGAGGGCAGGGGGCGGGGAGAGACCCAGTACTTC.

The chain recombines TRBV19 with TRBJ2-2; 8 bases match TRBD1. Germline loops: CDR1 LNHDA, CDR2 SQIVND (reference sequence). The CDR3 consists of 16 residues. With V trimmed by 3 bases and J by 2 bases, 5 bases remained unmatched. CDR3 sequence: CASSIVQGVNTGELFF. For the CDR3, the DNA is TGTGCCAGTAGTATTGTACAGGGGGTTAACACCGGGGAGCTGTTTTTT.

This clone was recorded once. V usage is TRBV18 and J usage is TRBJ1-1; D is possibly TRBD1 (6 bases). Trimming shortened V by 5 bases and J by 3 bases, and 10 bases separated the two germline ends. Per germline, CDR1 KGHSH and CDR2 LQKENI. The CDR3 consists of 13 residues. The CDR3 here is CASSLGGDTEAFF. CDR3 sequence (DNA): TGTGCCAGCTCATTAGGGGGGGACACTGAAGCTTTCTTT.